This T cell receptor beta chain stems from a study of T cells in Graves' hyperthyroidism and ophthalmopathy. RNA transcripts served as the template for amplifying TCR beta CDR3 regions. Researchers ran a first-round RT-PCR on the TCR CDR3 using the HTBI primer set. TCRdb called the multiplex PCR reads again in MiXCR, with one record for every CDR3 protein. The sample yields about 420,000 distinct CDR3 sequences, roughly an eighth seen once. Ten or more counts support this clonotype. The sample consisted of blood. The source of this sequence is a woman younger than 30 with Graves' hyperthyroidism.

As DNA, the CDR3 is TGTGCCAGCAGTGAGCGCCGGGGAGGCGTTAACACTGAAGCTTTCTTT. It is translated as CASSERRGGVNTEAFF. The V gene is TRBV6-1, the J gene TRBJ1-1; D uncertain. The germline V gene has CDR1 MNHNS and CDR2 SASEGT. CDR3 length: 16 residues. Trimming removed 3 bases from V and 2 bases from J, with 16 bases in between.